Listed below are T cell receptor beta chains from one sample, sequenced in a study of response to subunit inactivated influenza vaccine. Each CDR3 protein gets one entry after TCRdb re-called the RT-PCR reads with MiXCR. The sample records around 480,000 distinct CDR3 sequences, roughly 9.8% being singletons. The sequencing used PBMCs from blood, collected about 6 weeks after vaccination. The receptor source for this set is a man aged 45 to 65 who received an inactivated influenza vaccine. The CDR3 runs from the conserved cysteine through the conserved F or W. A D gene is named only where the DNA matches it firmly. Only some rows state a clone size, as once, few, many or a class for expanded clones.

>TRBV7-6|TRBJ2-7|-|-
TGTGCCAGCAGCTCGCGCCCACAGGGACACTACGAGCAGTACTTC
CASSSRPQGHYEQYF
>TRBV6-1|TRBJ1-2|TRBD1|few
TGTGCCAGCAGCCGGGACAGCGCTAACTATGGCTACACCTTC
CASSRDSANYGYTF
>TRBV11-2|TRBJ2-2|-|few
TGTGCCAGCAGCGAGGTCAGGGGGGCCGGGGAGCTGTTTTTT
CASSEVRGAGELFF
>TRBV20-1|TRBJ2-1|-|-
TGCAGTGCTAGAGATCCTGCCGGGAGCTCCTACAATGAGCAGTTCTTC
CSARDPAGSSYNEQFF
>TRBV10-3|TRBJ2-3|-|few
TGTGCCATTTTCCACGGGGGGCAAGCAGATACGCAGTATTTT
CAIFHGGQADTQYF
>TRBV13|TRBJ2-1|TRBD2|-
TGTGCCAGCACTAGACTAGCGGACAATGAGCAGTTCTTC
CASTRLADNEQFF
>TRBV7-2|TRBJ1-2|-|few
TGTGCCAGCAGCTTCTGGAATAACTATGGCTACACCTTC
CASSFWNNYGYTF
>TRBV29-1|TRBJ2-7|TRBD1|many
TGCAGCGCCAGGACAGGGGCCGGTTACGAGCAGTACTTC
CSARTGAGYEQYF
>TRBV27|TRBJ1-5|-|-
TGTGCCACCGCGGGCCATAGCAATCAGCCCCAGCATTTT
CATAGHSNQPQHF
>TRBV20-1|TRBJ2-3|TRBD2|-
TGCAGTGCCACAACACGGGGGGCAGATACGCAGTATTTT
CSATTRGADTQYF
>TRBV5-6|TRBJ2-5|TRBD2|-
TGTGCCAGCAGCTTGCGCAGCGGGAGGGAGACCCAGTACTTC
CASSLRSGRETQYF
>TRBV15|TRBJ2-1|-|few
TGTGCCACCAGCAGAGATCGAGGCGGGACGGGACCCTACAATGAGCAGTTCTTC
CATSRDRGGTGPYNEQFF
>TRBV3-1|TRBJ2-1|-|few
TGTGCCAGCAGCCAGCCAACATACAATGAGCAGTTCTTC
CASSQPTYNEQFF
>TRBV5-5|TRBJ1-1|-|-
TGTGCCAGCAGCTTGAGGGAGGGGCTGGAGAACACTGAAGCTTTCTTT
CASSLREGLENTEAFF
>TRBV7-2|TRBJ2-2|TRBD2|many
TGTGCCAGCAGCCTGACTAGCGGGGGGACCGGGGAGCTGTTTTTT
CASSLTSGGTGELFF
>TRBV6-5|TRBJ2-4|-|many
TGTGCCACCGGGACGGCAGGGGACATTCAGTACTTC
CATGTAGDIQYF
>TRBV5-1|TRBJ1-4|-|few
TGCGCCAGCAGCCAGGCGGCAACTAATGAAAAACTGTTTTTT
CASSQAATNEKLFF
>TRBV24-1|TRBJ2-1|TRBD1|many
TGTGCCACCAGTGATGACAGGGTCCATGAGCAGTTCTTC
CATSDDRVHEQFF
>TRBV10-3|TRBJ2-3|-|-
TGTGCCATCCGTTTAGTTGCTAGCACAGATACGCAGTATTTT
CAIRLVASTDTQYF
>TRBV18|TRBJ2-7|TRBD2|many
TGTGCCAGCTCACCATCTAGCGGGAGGGATGCATTCATCTACGAGCAGTACTTC
CASSPSSGRDAFIYEQYF
>TRBV3-1|TRBJ1-6|-|many
TGTGCCAGCAGCCAAGGCTTCGCACCCCTCCACTTT
CASSQGFAPLHF
>TRBV12-3/TRBV12-4|TRBJ2-7|-|few
TGTGCCAGCAGTCCCGACAGGAGCCACGAGCAGTACTTC
CASSPDRSHEQYF
>TRBV12-3/TRBV12-4|TRBJ1-2|-|few
TGTGCCAGCAGTTTTCGGGCAGCGGGCTATGGCTACACCTTC
CASSFRAAGYGYTF
>TRBV12-3/TRBV12-4|TRBJ2-2|-|-
TGTGCCAGCGGAACCCTCCAGGGCGCGGAGCTGTTTTTT
CASGTLQGAELFF
>TRBV12-3/TRBV12-4|TRBJ2-3|TRBD2|-
TGTGCCAGCAGTCCCCCCCTAGCGGGCACAGATACGCAGTATTTT
CASSPPLAGTDTQYF
>TRBV4-2|TRBJ2-5|TRBD2|many
TGTGCCAGCAGCCAAGAGGCCAGCGGGAGGCAGGAGACCCAGTACTTC
CASSQEASGRQETQYF
>TRBV20-1|TRBJ2-5|-|few
TGCAGTGCTATTCCAGGGACCTCTCAAGAGACCCAGTACTTC
CSAIPGTSQETQYF
>TRBV20-1|TRBJ2-1|-|few
TGCAGTGCTAGTTTGGGGAACGATGAGCAGTTCTTC
CSASLGNDEQFF
>TRBV12-3/TRBV12-4|TRBJ2-1|TRBD2|-
TGTGCCAGCAGTCGACTGATAGCGGGAGGCACTCGAGCCTACAATGAGCAGTTCTTC
CASSRLIAGGTRAYNEQFF
>TRBV2|TRBJ2-7|TRBD1|few
TGTGCCAGCAGGGAGACAGGGCCCTACGAGCAGTACTTC
CASRETGPYEQYF
>TRBV20-1|TRBJ2-3|-|-
TGCAGTGCTAGGTCTCCGTTTAGCACAGATACGCAGTATTTT
CSARSPFSTDTQYF
>TRBV10-3|TRBJ2-7|TRBD2|few
TGTGCCACCCAAGCCCTAGCGGGAGCTTACGAGCAGTACTTC
CATQALAGAYEQYF
>TRBV5-1|TRBJ2-2|-|few
TGCGCCAGCAGCTTGGCCGCCACCGTAAACACCGGGGAGCTGTTTTTT
CASSLAATVNTGELFF
>TRBV6-1|TRBJ1-5|TRBD1|many
TGTGCCAGCAGTGAAGCTAGGGACAGGTTCAATCAGCCCCAGCATTTT
CASSEARDRFNQPQHF
>TRBV28|TRBJ2-3|-|few
TGTGCCAGCAGTTTATTTTTGTGGGGCGCTAGCACAGATACGCAGTATTTT
CASSLFLWGASTDTQYF
>TRBV7-2|TRBJ2-4|-|few
TGTGCCAGTGGGGGGCAGGGGAAAAACATTCAGTACTTC
CASGGQGKNIQYF
>TRBV5-4|TRBJ2-2|-|-
TGTGCCAGCAGCGGCCTAGGATCCCCTTTAAACACCGGGGAGCTGTTTTTT
CASSGLGSPLNTGELFF
>TRBV5-1|TRBJ2-1|TRBD2|few
TGCGCCAGCAGCCCAACTAGCGGGAGGGCCAATGAGCAGTTCTTC
CASSPTSGRANEQFF
>TRBV12-3/TRBV12-4|TRBJ2-3|-|few
TGTGCCAGCAGTCGAAGACCGGGAGATACGCAGTATTTT
CASSRRPGDTQYF
>TRBV11-2|TRBJ1-6|TRBD1|-
TGTGCCAGCAGGTTAAGCCCAGGGACAGTCAATTCACCCCTCCACTTT
CASRLSPGTVNSPLHF
>TRBV28|TRBJ2-7|-|-
TGTGCCAGCAGTCCTGGGACCACAAACGAGCAGTACTTC
CASSPGTTNEQYF
>TRBV7-2|TRBJ2-1|-|-
TGTGCCAGCAGCCCCCTGGCGGCTAGCTCTTACTACAATGAGCAGTTCTTC
CASSPLAASSYYNEQFF
>TRBV10-3|TRBJ2-7|-|-
TGTGCCATCACGGACGGTTCCTACGAGCAGTACTTC
CAITDGSYEQYF
>TRBV12-3/TRBV12-4|TRBJ2-1|TRBD2|-
TGTGCCAGCAGAACCCACGGACTAGCCAATGAGCAGTTCTTC
CASRTHGLANEQFF
>TRBV7-6|TRBJ2-7|TRBD2|few
TGTGCCAGCAGCCCCTTCAGCGGGGCCTACGAGCAGTACTTC
CASSPFSGAYEQYF
>TRBV5-1|TRBJ2-2|-|-
TGCGCCAGCAGCCAAAATCCAAGTCGCGGGGAGCTGTTTTTT
CASSQNPSRGELFF
>TRBV20-1|TRBJ2-7|-|few
TGCAGTGCTAGAACAAACACATACTACGAGCAGTACTTC
CSARTNTYYEQYF
>TRBV6-1|TRBJ2-5|-|-
TGTGCCAGCAGACCCTCGGTTAGGCCGGCAAGAGAGACCCAGTACTTC
CASRPSVRPARETQYF
>TRBV12-3/TRBV12-4|TRBJ1-5|-|many
TGTGCCAGCAGTTTAGTTAGGGGGATCAATCAGCCCCAGCATTTT
CASSLVRGINQPQHF
>TRBV7-6|TRBJ2-7|TRBD2|few
TGTGCCAGCAGCTTAGCGGAGCGGGGGGCCTCCTACGAGCAGTACTTC
CASSLAERGASYEQYF
>TRBV5-1|TRBJ2-5|-|few
TGCGCCAGCAGGTCAACGGGCCAGGCGCTCCAAGAGACCCAGTACTTC
CASRSTGQALQETQYF
>TRBV20-1|TRBJ2-2|-|-
TGCAGTGCTAGAAGGGAAACAGGCACCGGGGAGCTGTTTTTT
CSARRETGTGELFF
>TRBV12-3/TRBV12-4|TRBJ2-3|TRBD2|-
TGTGCCAGCAGTTTAGCGTGGAAATTGAGCGGGAGGGACTGGACAGATACGCAGTATTTT
CASSLAWKLSGRDWTDTQYF
>TRBV4-3|TRBJ2-5|TRBD2|few
TGCGCCAGCAGCCAATCAGGACTAGCGGACGGAGAGACCCAGTACTTC
CASSQSGLADGETQYF
>TRBV27|TRBJ2-1|-|few
TGTGCCAGCAGTTTACTAACTCAGGGAATTTCGTACAATGAGCAGTTCTTC
CASSLLTQGISYNEQFF